This TCR beta chain was observed in a study of blood T cell repertoires in COVID-19. Whole-study context: Material from acute and convalescent COVID-19 was sourced from the United States, Italy and Spain. T cells, B-cell-depleted T cells, or PBMCs supplied cDNA or gDNA.

CDR1 and CDR2 (germline): LGHNA, YNFKEQ. The CDR3 totals 17 residues. V was pared by 2 bases and J by 8 bases, with 13 bases of the junction left unmatched. Original processing notes: Reference gene primers were amplified, and this amplification served to estimate nucleated cell counts. Some clones are missing from TCRdb's copy, which holds only in-frame ones; the method was immunoSEQ multiplex PCR. The V and J calls and clone size were taken over from that table, and D and trimming were inferred from the DNA. The table has more than 25,000 clones, around 89% seen once. The chain uses TRBV4-2 and TRBJ2-1, with TRBD2 matching over 9 bases. This clonotype was obtained from a human donor in a cohort sampled during active COVID-19. Sequenced sample: peripheral blood. CDR3 sequence reads: CASSQHPSSGVWDEQFF. The CDR3 coding sequence is TGTGCCAGCAGCCAACATCCTTCTAGCGGGGTCTGGGATGAGCAGTTCTTC.